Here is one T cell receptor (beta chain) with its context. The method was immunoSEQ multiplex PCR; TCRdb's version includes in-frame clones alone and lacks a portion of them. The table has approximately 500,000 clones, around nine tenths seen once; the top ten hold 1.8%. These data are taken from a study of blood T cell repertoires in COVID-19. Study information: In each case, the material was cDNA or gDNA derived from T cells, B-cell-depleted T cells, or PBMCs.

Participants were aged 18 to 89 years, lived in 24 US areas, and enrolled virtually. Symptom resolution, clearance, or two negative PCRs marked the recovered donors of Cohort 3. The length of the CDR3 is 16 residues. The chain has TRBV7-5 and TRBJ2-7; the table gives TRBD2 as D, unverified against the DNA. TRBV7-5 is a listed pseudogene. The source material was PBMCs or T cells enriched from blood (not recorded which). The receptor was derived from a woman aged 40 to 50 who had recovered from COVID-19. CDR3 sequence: CARTEDRSGSSYEQYF. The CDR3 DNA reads TGTGCCAGAACCGAAGACCGTAGCGGGAGCTCCTACGAGCAGTACTTC.